The sequence of this T cell receptor beta chain was determined in a study of control samples from healthy donors and cancer patients. Clones were sequenced by immunoSEQ multiplex PCR, and TCRdb holds only the in-frame ones, with some missing. The sample contains around 190,000 clones, around 89% of which appear only once. Worth noting for this clone: Different DNA sequences within this sample yield the same CDR3.

CDR1 MDHEN and CDR2 SYDVKM come from the germline V gene. The CDR3 consists of 13 residues. After removal of 6 bases from V and 3 bases from J, the junction contained 3 bases not matched to a gene. What was sequenced was blood. The rearrangement links TRBV28 to TRBJ1-2; 8 bases are a match to TRBD1. The TCR was taken from a woman in her 50s in good health. CDR3 in DNA: TGTGCCAGCAGGGTACAGGGGGACTATGGCTACACCTTC. Amino acid sequence: CASRVQGDYGYTF.